This TCR beta chain came from a study of cytomegalovirus exposure and HLA in healthy donors. Findings of the study overall: Cytomegalovirus association was assigned to around 150 TCR beta chains.

Turning to this clone: Antigen unknown.

PCR was performed using 60 Vbeta and 13 Jbeta primers. Under the authors' procedure: In a later analysis, the count reached 80 million or so unique TCR beta chains, with about 11 million shared. Using immunoSEQ multiplex PCR, the repertoire was profiled, and TCRdb retains in-frame clones only, with some absent. V and J calls and clone size are as listed in that table; D and trimming were resolved from the DNA. The sample has 180,000 or so clones, approximately 80% seen once. This CDR3 region has 13 residues. Germline loops: CDR1 SNHLY, CDR2 FYNNEI. V gave up 6 bases and J gave up 2 bases, with 10 bases separating them.

Sample: PBMCs. The TCR was taken from a girl aged 5-17 years in good health and CMV-seropositive. V is TRBV2 and J is TRBJ1-2, with a possible D match to TRBD1 (6 bases). CDR3 sequence reads: CASRRGFNYGYTF. DNA of the CDR3: TGTGCCAGCAGAAGGGGGTTCAACTATGGCTACACCTTC.